The present TCR beta chain was sequenced within a study of shared clonotypes between healthy human individuals. CDR1 is LNHNV and CDR2 is YYDKDF in the germline V gene (reference sequence). The CDR3 sequence is 18 residues long. V lost 3 bases to trimming and J lost 1 base, with 19 bases between them. As to this clone: What it binds is not known.

Findings and caveats of the study: Non-shared clonotypes showed lower generation probabilities than clonotypes common to all four donors.

The donor population consisted of healthy HIV-negative adults with no recent acute infections or vaccinations. The assay was immunoSEQ multiplex PCR, and TCRdb's table has in-frame clones only and misses some. This table has about 110,000 clones, about 63% appearing once. This clonotype was obtained from a woman under 40 in good health. The sequenced sample was memory CD8+ T cells sorted from blood. Subset indicated: CD45RO+ cells pooled with CCR7-negative TemRA cells. The rearrangement joins TRBV15 to TRBJ2-4, with D possibly matching TRBD2 (5 bases). The CDR3 sequence is CATSRDLKRIEAKNIQYF. The CDR3 DNA reads as TGTGCCACCAGCAGGGACTTAAAGAGGATTGAGGCCAAAAACATTCAGTACTTC.